The rows below give T cell receptor beta chains drawn from one sample of a study of control samples from healthy donors and cancer patients. Sequencing used immunoSEQ multiplex PCR; TCRdb keeps in-frame clones, though not all of them. This sample contains 150,000 to 200,000 clones. Sequencing used blood. The receptor source for this set is a woman in her 30s in good health. Each CDR3 is given with its conserved first and last residue. The D gene is left open where the match is weak.

j_call: TRBJ2-2
v_call: TRBV7-3
d_call: .
cdr3_nt: TGTGCCAGCAGCTCGGGACCGAACACCGGGGAGCTGTTTTTT
cdr3_aa: CASSSGPNTGELFF

j_call: TRBJ1-2
v_call: TRBV11-2
d_call: .
cdr3_nt: TGTGCCAGCAGCTTCGGGCGGGGGGCAGGAGGCTACACCTTC
cdr3_aa: CASSFGRGAGGYTF

j_call: TRBJ1-5
v_call: TRBV16
d_call: .
cdr3_nt: TGTGCCAGCAGCCAAGACGGGGGAAGGGTTCAGCCCCAGCATTTT
cdr3_aa: CASSQDGGRVQPQHF

j_call: TRBJ2-7
v_call: TRBV4-1
d_call: TRBD2
cdr3_nt: TGCGCCAGCAGCCAAGGGGAGGGACGGACCTACGAGCAGTACTTC
cdr3_aa: CASSQGEGRTYEQYF

j_call: TRBJ1-1
v_call: TRBV18
d_call: .
cdr3_nt: TGTGCCAGCTCACCCCGACAGAGAGAAGCTTTCTTT
cdr3_aa: CASSPRQREAFF

j_call: TRBJ1-2
v_call: TRBV24-1
d_call: .
cdr3_nt: TGTGCCACCAGTGATATCGGGACGGGTAACTATGGCTACACCTTC
cdr3_aa: CATSDIGTGNYGYTF

j_call: TRBJ1-2
v_call: TRBV5-4
d_call: .
cdr3_nt: TGTGCCAGCAGACCACGGGGAGGCTATGGCTACACCTTC
cdr3_aa: CASRPRGGYGYTF

j_call: TRBJ1-6
v_call: TRBV28
d_call: TRBD1
cdr3_nt: TGTGCCAGCAGTTTAATAAATCCGGCAGGGGGTCAAAATTCACCCCTCCACTTT
cdr3_aa: CASSLINPAGGQNSPLHF

j_call: TRBJ2-5
v_call: TRBV19
d_call: .
cdr3_nt: TGTGCCAGTAGTAATCGGCCAGTACAAGAGACCCAGTACTTC
cdr3_aa: CASSNRPVQETQYF

j_call: TRBJ2-7
v_call: TRBV21-1
d_call: .
cdr3_nt: TGTGCCAGCAGCAAAGGAGGGACAGGGCGAACTAGCGTCCTGCACGAGCAGTACTTC
cdr3_aa: CASSKGGTGRTSVLHEQYF

j_call: TRBJ2-7
v_call: TRBV6-5
d_call: TRBD1
cdr3_nt: TGTGCCAGCAGGGACGACAGGGCTGGTGGCCACGAGCAGTACTTC
cdr3_aa: CASRDDRAGGHEQYF

j_call: TRBJ1-5
v_call: TRBV7-2
d_call: .
cdr3_nt: TGTGCCAGCAGCTTATTTTCCCACACGTACGGGGATAGCAATCAGCCCCAGCATTTT
cdr3_aa: CASSLFSHTYGDSNQPQHF

j_call: TRBJ2-1
v_call: TRBV7-9
d_call: TRBD2
cdr3_nt: TGTGCCAGCAGCTTATGGCACGGCGGGGGCTCCTACAATGAGCAGTTCTTC
cdr3_aa: CASSLWHGGGSYNEQFF

j_call: TRBJ1-1
v_call: TRBV6-5
d_call: TRBD1
cdr3_nt: TGTGCCAGCAGTTACTTGGGGGGACAGGGGACTGAAGCTTTCTTT
cdr3_aa: CASSYLGGQGTEAFF

j_call: TRBJ2-5
v_call: TRBV5-1
d_call: TRBD2
cdr3_nt: TGCGCCAGCAGCTATAAAGCTTGGCGGGAGATGGTCCGGGAGACCCAGTACTTC
cdr3_aa: CASSYKAWREMVRETQYF

j_call: TRBJ1-1
v_call: TRBV28
d_call: TRBD1
cdr3_nt: TGTGCCAGCAGTTCCTCCGGGACAGTAGAAGCTTTCTTT
cdr3_aa: CASSSSGTVEAFF

j_call: TRBJ1-2
v_call: TRBV6-5
d_call: .
cdr3_nt: TGTGCCAGCAGGGTAGATAACTATGGCTACACCTTC
cdr3_aa: CASRVDNYGYTF

j_call: TRBJ2-5
v_call: TRBV5-1
d_call: .
cdr3_nt: TGCGCCAGCAGTTTAGGGCCCAGGGAGACCCAGTACTTC
cdr3_aa: CASSLGPRETQYF

j_call: TRBJ2-5
v_call: TRBV19
d_call: TRBD1
cdr3_nt: TGTGCCAGTAGCCCGAATACAGGGGGCTGGGAGACCCAGTACTTC
cdr3_aa: CASSPNTGGWETQYF

j_call: TRBJ1-4
v_call: TRBV27
d_call: .
cdr3_nt: TGTGCCAGCAGTTTAAGGGTAGGGGGAAAACTGTTTTTT
cdr3_aa: CASSLRVGGKLFF

j_call: TRBJ1-3
v_call: TRBV7-6
d_call: TRBD1
cdr3_nt: TGTGCCAGCAGTTCCGGGACAGGGTTTCCCCAGAGCTCTGGAAACACCATATATTTT
cdr3_aa: CASSSGTGFPQSSGNTIYF

j_call: TRBJ1-1
v_call: TRBV28
d_call: .
cdr3_nt: TGTGCCAGCAGTCCCTCGGACGGCTACACTGAAGCTTTCTTT
cdr3_aa: CASSPSDGYTEAFF

j_call: TRBJ2-1
v_call: TRBV4-2
d_call: TRBD2
cdr3_nt: TGTGCCAGCAGCCCGAGAGCGGGGGGCGGAAATGAGCAGTTCTTC
cdr3_aa: CASSPRAGGGNEQFF

j_call: TRBJ1-5
v_call: TRBV9
d_call: .
cdr3_nt: TGTGCCAGCTCCAGGGCCCCGGGCGATCAGCCCCAGCATTTT
cdr3_aa: CASSRAPGDQPQHF

j_call: TRBJ2-7
v_call: TRBV4-3
d_call: .
cdr3_nt: TGCGCCAGCAGCCGATCTCCTCATGACTACGAGCAGTACTTC
cdr3_aa: CASSRSPHDYEQYF

j_call: TRBJ1-4
v_call: TRBV14
d_call: .
cdr3_nt: TGTGCCAGCAGCCAAGGATTGTATGAAAAACTGTTTTTT
cdr3_aa: CASSQGLYEKLFF

j_call: TRBJ2-5
v_call: TRBV19
d_call: TRBD2
cdr3_nt: TGTGCCACAAGGAGGGAGGGTACCGCAGAGACCCAGTACTTC
cdr3_aa: CATRREGTAETQYF

j_call: TRBJ1-1
v_call: TRBV7-9
d_call: .
cdr3_nt: TGTGCCAGCAGCGCCCCCCAGGGACACACTGAAGCTTTCTTT
cdr3_aa: CASSAPQGHTEAFF

j_call: TRBJ2-6
v_call: TRBV3-1/TRBV3-2
d_call: .
cdr3_nt: TGTGCCAGCAGCCATAGGGCGCCCTCTGGGGCCAACGTCCTGACTTTC
cdr3_aa: CASSHRAPSGANVLTF

j_call: TRBJ1-3
v_call: TRBV23-1
d_call: .
cdr3_nt: TGCGCCAGCAGTCAATCGTCGGGGCCCCGAAACACCATATATTTT
cdr3_aa: CASSQSSGPRNTIYF

j_call: TRBJ1-1
v_call: TRBV7-8
d_call: TRBD1
cdr3_nt: TGTGCCAGCAGCTTAGGCGGAGTAAGAGACAGGGGCGTTAACACTGAAGCTTTCTTT
cdr3_aa: CASSLGGVRDRGVNTEAFF

j_call: TRBJ2-5
v_call: TRBV11-2
d_call: .
cdr3_nt: TGTGCCAGCAGCCCTTTCTTTGGGACGCACCAAGAGACCCAGTACTTC
cdr3_aa: CASSPFFGTHQETQYF

j_call: TRBJ1-1
v_call: TRBV18
d_call: .
cdr3_nt: TGTGCCAGCTCACCACAGGGAGGGGAGAACACTGAAGCTTTCTTT
cdr3_aa: CASSPQGGENTEAFF

j_call: TRBJ2-7
v_call: TRBV7-9
d_call: TRBD1
cdr3_nt: TGTGCCAGCAGCTCGGACAGGGGACGGGCCTACGAGCAGTACTTC
cdr3_aa: CASSSDRGRAYEQYF

j_call: TRBJ1-3
v_call: TRBV7-9
d_call: .
cdr3_nt: TGTGCCAGCAGCGGCCAGGGAGATGGAAACACCATATATTTT
cdr3_aa: CASSGQGDGNTIYF

j_call: TRBJ2-7
v_call: TRBV27
d_call: .
cdr3_nt: TGTGCCAGCAGCATTTTCCCAACCTACGAGCAGTACTTC
cdr3_aa: CASSIFPTYEQYF

j_call: TRBJ1-5
v_call: TRBV4-1
d_call: .
cdr3_nt: TGCGCCAGCAGCCAAGATATGAATCAGCCCCAGCATTTT
cdr3_aa: CASSQDMNQPQHF

j_call: TRBJ1-2
v_call: TRBV19
d_call: TRBD1
cdr3_nt: TGTGCCAGTAGTATGACCCCGGACAGGGACGCTCGGTATGGCTACACCTTC
cdr3_aa: CASSMTPDRDARYGYTF

j_call: TRBJ1-2
v_call: TRBV27
d_call: TRBD1
cdr3_nt: TGTGCCAGCAGTTTAACAGGGGACTATGGCTACACCTTC
cdr3_aa: CASSLTGDYGYTF

j_call: TRBJ1-5
v_call: TRBV27
d_call: .
cdr3_nt: TGTGCCAGCAGTTTCCAGGGTCAAAATCAGCCCCAGCATTTT
cdr3_aa: CASSFQGQNQPQHF

j_call: TRBJ2-2
v_call: TRBV7-9
d_call: .
cdr3_nt: TGTGCCAGCAGCCCTGCGGCCAACACCGGGGAGCTGTTTTTT
cdr3_aa: CASSPAANTGELFF

j_call: TRBJ1-2
v_call: TRBV25-1
d_call: .
cdr3_nt: TGTGCCAGCAGTGCTGTACAGGGACCGGGCTACACCTTC
cdr3_aa: CASSAVQGPGYTF

j_call: TRBJ2-3
v_call: TRBV5-4
d_call: .
cdr3_nt: TGTGCCAGCAGCTTGGACCCTAACACAGATACGCAGTATTTT
cdr3_aa: CASSLDPNTDTQYF

j_call: TRBJ1-2
v_call: TRBV12-5
d_call: .
cdr3_nt: TGTGCTAGTGGTTTGGCCGCCGGTCGGGGCTACACCTTC
cdr3_aa: CASGLAAGRGYTF

j_call: TRBJ2-3
v_call: TRBV28
d_call: .
cdr3_nt: TGTGCCAGCAATGACCCGGGACTTAGCAGCGCCCGCACAGATACGCAGTATTTT
cdr3_aa: CASNDPGLSSARTDTQYF

j_call: TRBJ1-6
v_call: TRBV18
d_call: TRBD1
cdr3_nt: TGTGCCAGCTCCCGGGACAGGAATAATTCACCCCTCCACTTT
cdr3_aa: CASSRDRNNSPLHF

j_call: TRBJ2-4
v_call: TRBV5-1
d_call: .
cdr3_nt: TGCGCCAGCAGCTTGGGCGGGGCCCCAAGTGGAAGGGGGGGCATTCAGTACTTC
cdr3_aa: CASSLGGAPSGRGGIQYF

j_call: TRBJ1-4
v_call: TRBV28
d_call: .
cdr3_nt: TGTGCCAGCAGTTTAGTCAGTACTAATGAAAAACTGTTTTTT
cdr3_aa: CASSLVSTNEKLFF

j_call: TRBJ1-4
v_call: TRBV15
d_call: .
cdr3_nt: TGTGCCACCAGCAGCCAGACAGGCTTTAATGAAAAACTGTTTTTT
cdr3_aa: CATSSQTGFNEKLFF

j_call: TRBJ2-3
v_call: TRBV7-9
d_call: TRBD2
cdr3_nt: TGTGCCAGCAGCTCCCCCGGGACTAGCGGGGTGGATACGCAGTATTTT
cdr3_aa: CASSSPGTSGVDTQYF

j_call: TRBJ1-2
v_call: TRBV19
d_call: .
cdr3_nt: TGTGCCAGTAGAGTATACTCACTAGCTAACTATGGCTACACCTTC
cdr3_aa: CASRVYSLANYGYTF

j_call: TRBJ2-1
v_call: TRBV28
d_call: .
cdr3_nt: TGTGCCAGCAGTTTATCTGGTGCGAACCGCCTCAATGAGCAGTTCTTC
cdr3_aa: CASSLSGANRLNEQFF

j_call: TRBJ2-2
v_call: TRBV27
d_call: .
cdr3_nt: TGTGCCAGCAGTTATTATAGGGCGGGCACCGGGGAGCTGTTTTTT
cdr3_aa: CASSYYRAGTGELFF

j_call: TRBJ2-1
v_call: TRBV7-7
d_call: .
cdr3_nt: TGTGCTAGCAGCTTAGGAGGGTACCCGGACAATGAGCAGTTCTTC
cdr3_aa: CASSLGGYPDNEQFF